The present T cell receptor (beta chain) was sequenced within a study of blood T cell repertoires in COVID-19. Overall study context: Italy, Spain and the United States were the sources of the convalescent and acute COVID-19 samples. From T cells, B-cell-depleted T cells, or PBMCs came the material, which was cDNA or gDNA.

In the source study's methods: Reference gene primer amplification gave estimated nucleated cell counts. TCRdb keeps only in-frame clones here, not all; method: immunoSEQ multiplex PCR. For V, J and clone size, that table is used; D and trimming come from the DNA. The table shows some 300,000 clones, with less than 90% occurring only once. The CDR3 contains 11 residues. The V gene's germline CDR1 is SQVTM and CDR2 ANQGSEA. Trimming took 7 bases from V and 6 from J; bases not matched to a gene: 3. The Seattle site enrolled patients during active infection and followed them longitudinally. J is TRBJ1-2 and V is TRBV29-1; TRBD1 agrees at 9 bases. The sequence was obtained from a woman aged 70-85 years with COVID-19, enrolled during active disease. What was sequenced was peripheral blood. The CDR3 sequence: CSERTGDGYTF. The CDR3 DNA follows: TGCAGCGAAAGGACAGGGGATGGCTACACCTTC.